The 24 T cell receptor beta chains listed next were all sequenced from one sample in a study of memory CD4+ T cells and cytomegalovirus serostatus. The sort gate was single viable CD3+CD4+CD8-CD45RO+ cells for memory CD4+ T cells. TCRdb keeps only in-frame clones here, not all; method: immunoSEQ multiplex PCR. The data hold about 50,000 clones, with about 79% observed a single time. Sequenced material: memory CD4+ T cells from blood. The receptors stem from an adult in good health and CMV-seronegative.

Regarding this clone: The junction and the germline gene differ at one end; a read error may be behind it. The same CDR3 is also encoded by other DNA sequences in this sample. The genes are TRBV5-1 and TRBJ1-1; no reliable D call. The CDR3 is 11 residues long. Per the germline V gene, CDR1 is SGHRS and CDR2 is YFSETQ. The CDR3 loop is CASSLDTEAFF. Written as DNA, the CDR3 is TGCGCCAGCAGTTTGGACACTGAAGCTTTCTTT. Together with reference TRBV5-1 and TRBJ1-1, the CDR3 gives the full variable domain: KAGVTQTPRYLIKTRGQQVTLSCSPISGHRSVSWYQQTPGQGLQFLFEYFSETQRNKGNFPGRFSGRQFSNSRSEMNVSTLELGDSALYLCASSLDTEAFFGQGTRLTVV.

This chain connects TRBV7-9 to TRBJ1-2; tentative D call: TRBD1 (5 bases). The germline CDR1 and CDR2 sequences are SEHNR and FQNEAQ (reference sequence). Trimming removed 1 base at V and 5 bases at J, with 14 bases between. The CDR3 runs to 15 residues. The CDR3 DNA reads TGTGCCAGCAGCTTAGTATCGGGCAGGGATTATGGCTACACCTTC. It specifies CASSLVSGRDYGYTF.

The chain couples TRBV5-1 to TRBJ2-7; 10 bases map to TRBD1. The CDR3 sequence is 14 residues long. J lost 4 bases, V lost 6 bases, and 7 bases had no gene match. CDR1 SGHRS and CDR2 YFSETQ come from the germline V gene. The CDR3 protein is CASTTTGGGYEQYF. The CDR3 DNA sequence: TGCGCCAGCACCACGACAGGGGGCGGATACGAGCAGTACTTC. Combining the CDR3 with reference TRBV5-1 and TRBJ2-7 gives the whole variable domain KAGVTQTPRYLIKTRGQQVTLSCSPISGHRSVSWYQQTPGQGLQFLFEYFSETQRNKGNFPGRFSGRQFSNSRSEMNVSTLELGDSALYLCASTTTGGGYEQYFGPGTRLTVT.

The gene calls are TRBV2 and TRBJ2-2; D may correspond to TRBD1 or TRBD2 (5 bases each). Germline CDR1 and CDR2: SNHLY and FYNNEI. V lost 7 bases and J 5 bases, leaving 11 bases between the germline ends. This CDR3 region has 13 residues. In nucleotides, the CDR3 is TGTGCCAGCACGCAGGGACGAACCGGGGAGCTGTTTTTT. Translating it yields CASTQGRTGELFF. Looking up the rest from reference TRBV2 and TRBJ2-2 gives the full variable domain: EPEVTQTPSHQVTQMGQEVILRCVPISNHLYFYWYRQILGQKVEFLVSFYNNEISEKSEIFDDQFSVERPDGSNFTLKIRSTKLEDSAMYFCASTQGRTGELFFGEGSRLTVL.

This clone has only a few counts. J is TRBJ1-6 and V is TRBV4-1; 10 bases match TRBD1. This CDR3 region has 16 residues. CDR1 is MGHRA and CDR2 is YSYEKL in the germline V gene. The trim removed 2 bases at V and 10 bases at J, leaving 8 bases unmatched. The DNA of the CDR3 is TGCGCCAGCAGCCAACCCCCGGGACAGGGGAGCTCACCCCTCCACTTT. It is translated as CASSQPPGQGSSPLHF.

This clone was counted a few times. The chain couples TRBV2 to TRBJ1-5; 8 positions match TRBD1. There are 15 residues in the CDR3. In germline, CDR1 is SNHLY, CDR2 FYNNEI. The V segment lost 7 bases and the J segment 3 bases; nucleotides outside the gene matches: 8. CDR3 coding DNA: TGTGCCAGCAACGTTGACAGGGGTTACAATCAGCCCCAGCATTTT. Amino acid sequence: CASNVDRGYNQPQHF.

This rearrangement joins TRBV6-5 to TRBJ2-7; tentatively, D is TRBD2 (5 bases). V lost 0 bases, J lost 2 bases, and 11 bases lay in between. This CDR3 is 15 amino acids long. Germline lookup yields CDR1 MNHEY and CDR2 SVGAGI. The CDR3 bases are TGTGCCAGCAGTTACTCTTACGGGGAGACCTACGAGCAGTACTTC. Its translation: CASSYSYGETYEQYF.

The CDR3 here is CAITRRRDDDTQYF. The DNA of the CDR3 is TGTGCCATCACACGAAGGCGGGATGATGATACGCAGTATTTT. V usage is TRBV10-3 and J usage is TRBJ2-3; perhaps TRBD2 as D (6 bases). V gave up 7 bases and J gave up 6 bases, with 17 bases separating them. Germline CDR1 ENHRY, CDR2 SYGVKD. The CDR3 sequence is 14 residues long.

The chain combines TRBV2 with TRBJ2-7, with D possibly being TRBD1 or TRBD2 (5 bases each). CDR1 is SNHLY, CDR2 FYNNEI, per germline. The CDR3 has 13 residues. Trimming shortened V by 4 bases and J by 3 bases, and 10 bases separated the two germline ends. CDR3 sequence reads: CASSVGGGYEQYF. The CDR3 coding sequence is TGTGCCAGCAGTGTTGGGGGTGGCTACGAGCAGTACTTC. Drawing the rest from reference TRBV2 and TRBJ2-7, the complete variable domain is EPEVTQTPSHQVTQMGQEVILRCVPISNHLYFYWYRQILGQKVEFLVSFYNNEISEKSEIFDDQFSVERPDGSNFTLKIRSTKLEDSAMYFCASSVGGGYEQYFGPGTRLTVT.

The CDR3 DNA is TGCGCCAGCAGCCAGGGACTAGCGGGGGTCTACGAGCAGTACTTC. This sequence encodes CASSQGLAGVYEQYF. The chain employs TRBV5-1 and TRBJ2-7; TRBD2 matches 14 bases. Germline V gene sequence: CDR1 SGHRS, CDR2 YFSETQ. CDR3 size: 15 residues. V gave up 4 bases and J gave up 3 bases; unmatched junction bases: 3.

This clone was seen a few times. The genes are TRBV2 and TRBJ2-7, with TRBD2 as a possible D gene (6 bases). Trimming took 6 bases from V and 2 from J, leaving 14 bases between them. From germline, CDR1 is SNHLY and CDR2 FYNNEI. The CDR3 has 14 amino acids. The CDR3 is CASRPGDPPYEQYF. The CDR3 coding sequence is TGTGCCAGCAGACCGGGGGACCCCCCCTACGAGCAGTACTTC.

The V gene is TRBV30, the J gene TRBJ1-1, with D possibly being TRBD1 (6 bases). Germline values: CDR1 GTSNPN, CDR2 SVGIG (reference sequence). This CDR3 region has 13 residues. The ends were cut back, 4 bases at V and 11 bases at J, with 20 bases in the middle. The chain's CDR3 is CAWTSGRGREAFF. For the CDR3, the DNA is TGTGCCTGGACCTCGGGCAGGGGCCGCGAGGCTTTCTTT.

The J gene is TRBJ1-3, the V gene TRBV2, with D possibly being TRBD1 (6 bases). V dropped 5 bases and J dropped 5 bases, with 13 bases sitting between them. Germline values: CDR1 SNHLY, CDR2 FYNNEI. The CDR3 spans 14 residues. In nucleotides, the CDR3 is TGTGCCAGCAGTAGCGGGGGGCTCAGAAACACCATATATTTT. Translation gives CASSSGGLRNTIYF.

The chain recombines TRBV28 with TRBJ2-1; 9 bases align to TRBD1. The CDR3 has 15 residues. Trimming cost V 7 bases and J 5 bases; bases outside gene matches: 9. Germline CDR1 is MDHEN and CDR2 is SYDVKM. CDR3 sequence: CASTQSGTGNNEQFF. In DNA, the CDR3 is TGTGCCAGCACCCAATCCGGGACAGGGAACAATGAGCAGTTCTTC.

V gene TRBV5-5 combines with J gene TRBJ1-3; 7 bases line up with TRBD1. Unmatched junction bases numbered 2, after V lost 4 bases and J lost 4 bases. Per the germline V gene, CDR1 is SGHKS and CDR2 is YYEKEE (reference sequence). CDR3 size: 13 residues. CDR3: CASSTGQGNTIYF. CDR3 nucleotide sequence: TGTGCCAGCAGCACGGGACAGGGAAACACCATATATTTT.

The chain recombines TRBV7-3 with TRBJ1-6, with a weak D call TRBD1 (5 bases). This CDR3 contains 16 residues. The ends were cut back, 4 bases at V and 7 bases at J, with 17 bases in the middle. Germline loops: CDR1 SGHTA, CDR2 FQGTGA. CDR3 DNA: TGTGCCAGCAGCTCCCCAAGGGGTTTGGGGAATTCACCCCTCCACTTT. This encodes CASSSPRGLGNSPLHF.

V and J are TRBV6-5 and TRBJ1-1; 7 bases fit TRBD1. The germline V gene encodes CDR1 MNHEY and CDR2 SVGAGI. There are 13 residues in the CDR3. With V trimmed by 2 bases and J by 9 bases, 6 bases remained unmatched. Written as DNA, the CDR3 is TGTGCCAGCAGTTACGGCAGGGGGAACCAAGCTTTCTTT. Translated: CASSYGRGNQAFF.

The chain links TRBV4-2 to TRBJ1-5; 8 positions match TRBD1. V shed 4 bases, J shed 2 bases, and the junction held 4 bases outside the gene matches. The CDR3 totals 15 residues. The germline gives CDR1 LGHNA, CDR2 YNFKEQ. The CDR3 here is CASSLETGGNQPQHF. Here the CDR3 DNA reads TGTGCCAGCAGCCTTGAGACAGGGGGCAATCAGCCCCAGCATTTT.

The chain uses TRBV15 and TRBJ1-1; D is undetermined. CDR3 length: 15 amino acids. CDR1 and CDR2 (germline): LNHNV, YYDKDF (reference sequence). Deletions cut 1 base from V and 1 base from J, with 10 bases between. The CDR3 loop is CATSRAVAGNTEAFF. The CDR3 nucleotides are TGTGCCACCAGCAGAGCCGTAGCGGGGAACACTGAAGCTTTCTTT.

This clone appeared a few times. The chain carries TRBV14 and TRBJ1-1, with D possibly being TRBD1 (6 bases). Looked up from germline, CDR1 is SGHDN and CDR2 is FVKESK. With 1 base removed from V and 10 bases from J, the gap between germline ends came to 22 bases. The CDR3 contains 16 residues. Here the CDR3 DNA reads TGTGCCAGCAGCCAAGGGCGAGCAGGGGCAGTTGGGGTAGCTTTCTTT. Its translation: CASSQGRAGAVGVAFF.

The rearrangement joins TRBV7-2 to TRBJ1-1; the D gene is possibly TRBD1 (6 bases). The CDR3 is 19 amino acids. V gave up 5 bases and J gave up 3 bases, with 28 bases separating them. Germline values: CDR1 SGHTA, CDR2 FQGNSA. The chain's CDR3 is CASSPGGFSTRGGDTEAFF. The CDR3 nucleotides read TGTGCCAGCAGCCCCGGAGGGTTTAGTACTCGGGGGGGCGACACTGAAGCTTTCTTT.

The sample holds one count of this clone. The V and J genes are TRBV15 and TRBJ1-2, with D hard to call. The CDR3 is 12 residues long. The ends were cut back, 4 bases at V and 8 bases at J, with 11 bases in the middle. Germline assignment: CDR1 LNHNV and CDR2 YYDKDF (reference sequence). CDR3 coding DNA: TGTGCCACCAGCACGGCCCTAGAAGGCTACACCTTC. Protein: CATSTALEGYTF.

V usage is TRBV6-5 and J usage is TRBJ2-3; 7 bases line up with TRBD1. The CDR3 is made up of 13 amino acids. The germline CDR1 and CDR2 sequences are MNHEY and SVGAGI. With 6 bases clipped from V and 5 bases from J, the junction kept 5 bases outside the gene matches. As DNA, the CDR3 is TGTGCCAGCAGAGATACAGGGGAAGATACGCAGTATTTT. Its translation: CASRDTGEDTQYF.

The genes are TRBV19 and TRBJ1-5; D unresolved. The CDR3 totals 14 residues. Germline lookup yields CDR1 LNHDA and CDR2 SQIVND (reference sequence). V was cut by 2 bases and J by 6 bases, with 11 bases left in between. In nucleotides, the CDR3 is TGTGCCAGTAGTATAAGACCGGGAAGTCAGCCCCAGCATTTT. Protein: CASSIRPGSQPQHF. The variable domain in full, with the rest retrieved from reference TRBV19 and TRBJ1-5, is DGGITQSPKYLFRKEGQNVTLSCEQNLNHDAMYWYRQDPGQGLRLIYYSQIVNDFQKGDIAEGYSVSREKKESFPLTVTSAQKNPTAFYLCASSIRPGSQPQHFGDGTRLSIL.